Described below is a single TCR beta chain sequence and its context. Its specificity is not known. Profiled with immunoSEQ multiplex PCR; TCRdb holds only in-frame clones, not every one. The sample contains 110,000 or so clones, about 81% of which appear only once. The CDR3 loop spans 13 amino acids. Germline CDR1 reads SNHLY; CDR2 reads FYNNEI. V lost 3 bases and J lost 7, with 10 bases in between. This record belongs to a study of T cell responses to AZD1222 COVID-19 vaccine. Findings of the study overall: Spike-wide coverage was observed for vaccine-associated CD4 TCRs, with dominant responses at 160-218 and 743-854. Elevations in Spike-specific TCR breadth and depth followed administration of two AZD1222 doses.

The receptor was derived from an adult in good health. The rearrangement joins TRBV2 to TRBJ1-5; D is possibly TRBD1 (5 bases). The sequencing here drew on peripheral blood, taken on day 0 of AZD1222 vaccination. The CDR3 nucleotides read TGTGCCAGCAGTGACGGGGGGATGCAGCCCCAGCATTTT. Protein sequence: CASSDGGMQPQHF.